This T cell receptor (beta chain) was identified during a study of technical replicates of blood from a handful of donors. This clone appeared once. Profiling relied on immunoSEQ multiplex PCR, and the TCRdb table lists in-frame clones only, not all of them. This sample yields about 100,000 clones, of which about 95% are seen a single time; around 0.35% belongs to the top ten. V gave up 3 bases and J gave up 3 bases; unmatched junction bases: 11. The CDR3 runs to 18 residues. CDR1 and CDR2 (germline): SGHTA, FQGTGA. This chain connects TRBV7-3 to TRBJ2-2, with 9 bases matching TRBD1. The sample taken for sequencing was T cells isolated from PBMCs. The source of this sequence is a human donor in good health. Written as DNA, the CDR3 is TGTGCCAGCAGCTTTTCTTTATCCTGGACAGGGGACACCGGGGAGCTGTTTTTT. Amino acids: CASSFSLSWTGDTGELFF.